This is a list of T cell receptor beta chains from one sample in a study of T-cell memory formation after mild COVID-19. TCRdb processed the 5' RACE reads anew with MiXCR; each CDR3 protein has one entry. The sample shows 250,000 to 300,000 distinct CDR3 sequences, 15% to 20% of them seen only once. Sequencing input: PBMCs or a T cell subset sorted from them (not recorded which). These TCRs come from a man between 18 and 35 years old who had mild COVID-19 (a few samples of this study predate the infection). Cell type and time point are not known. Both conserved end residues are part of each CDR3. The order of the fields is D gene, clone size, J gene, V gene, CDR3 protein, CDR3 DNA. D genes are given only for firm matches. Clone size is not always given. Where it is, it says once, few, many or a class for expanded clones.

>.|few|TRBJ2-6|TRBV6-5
CASSSNDRKWTF
TGTGCCAGCAGTTCCAACGACAGGAAATGGACTTTC
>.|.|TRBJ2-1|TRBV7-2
CASSSGPQRKQFF
TGTGCCAGCAGCTCAGGACCGCAGCGGAAGCAGTTCTTC
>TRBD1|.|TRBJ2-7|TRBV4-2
CASSQGQGGPYEQYF
TGTGCCAGCAGCCAAGGACAGGGGGGACCCTACGAGCAGTACTTC
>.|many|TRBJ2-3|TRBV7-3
CASSLQVTDTQYF
TGTGCCAGCAGCTTACAGGTTACAGATACGCAGTATTTT
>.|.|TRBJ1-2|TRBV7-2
CASSLAALSRYGYTF
TGTGCCAGCAGCTTAGCTGCACTCTCCCGCTATGGCTACACCTTC
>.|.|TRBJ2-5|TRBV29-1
CSVEDGVRDETQYF
TGCAGCGTTGAAGATGGGGTGCGCGATGAGACCCAGTACTTC
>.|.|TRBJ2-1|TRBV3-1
CASSQSEGIAQFF
TGTGCCAGCAGCCAATCGGAGGGAATAGCACAGTTCTTC
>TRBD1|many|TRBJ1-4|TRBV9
CASSVAQGLGEKLFF
TGTGCCAGCAGCGTAGCACAGGGGCTCGGTGAAAAACTGTTTTTT
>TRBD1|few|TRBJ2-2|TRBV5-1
CASRTGGAVLANTGELFF
TGCGCCAGCAGAACAGGGGGCGCAGTCCTAGCGAACACCGGGGAGCTGTTTTTT
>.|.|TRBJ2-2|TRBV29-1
CSVWTAGELFF
TGCAGCGTGTGGACGGCTGGGGAGCTGTTTTTT
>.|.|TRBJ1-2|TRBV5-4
CASSAERYGYTF
TGTGCCAGCAGCGCCGAACGGTACGGCTACACCTTC
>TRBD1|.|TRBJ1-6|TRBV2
CARSGTGNNSPLHF
TGTGCCAGGTCCGGGACAGGGAACAATTCACCCCTCCACTTT
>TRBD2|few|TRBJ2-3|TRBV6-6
CASSYSPSGGPTDTQYF
TGTGCCAGCAGTTACTCTCCCAGCGGGGGGCCCACAGATACGCAGTATTTT
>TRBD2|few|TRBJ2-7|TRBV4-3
CASSQDLGTSREQYF
TGCGCCAGCAGCCAAGATCTTGGGACTAGCAGAGAGCAGTACTTC
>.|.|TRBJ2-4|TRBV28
CASSLVGNIQYF
TGTGCCAGCAGTTTAGTCGGAAACATTCAGTACTTC
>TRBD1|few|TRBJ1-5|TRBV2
CASSRDRGLFYGNQPQHF
TGTGCCAGCAGTCGAGACAGGGGACTTTTTTACGGCAATCAGCCCCAGCATTTT
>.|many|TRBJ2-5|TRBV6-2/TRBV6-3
CASSVVREFEETQYF
TGTGCCAGCAGTGTAGTCCGGGAATTTGAAGAGACCCAGTACTTC
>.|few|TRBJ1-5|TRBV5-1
CASSLEGDSNQPQHF
TGCGCCAGCAGCTTGGAGGGGGATAGCAATCAGCCCCAGCATTTT
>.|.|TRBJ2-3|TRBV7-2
CASSPSRSADTQYF
TGTGCCAGCAGTCCAAGCCGGTCCGCAGATACGCAGTATTTT
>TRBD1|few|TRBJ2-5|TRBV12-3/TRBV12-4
CASSTLDRVRSETQYF
TGTGCCAGCAGTACCCTGGACAGGGTAAGGTCAGAGACCCAGTACTTC
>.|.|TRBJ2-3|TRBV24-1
CATSDPSETVDTQYF
TGTGCCACCAGTGACCCCTCGGAAACAGTAGATACGCAGTATTTT
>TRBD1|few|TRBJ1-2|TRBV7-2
CASSLENRGLGYGYTF
TGTGCCAGCAGCTTAGAGAACAGGGGGCTCGGCTATGGCTACACCTTC
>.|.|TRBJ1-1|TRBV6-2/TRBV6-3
CASSYPRTDNTEAFF
TGTGCCAGCAGTTACCCTCGGACAGACAACACTGAAGCTTTCTTT
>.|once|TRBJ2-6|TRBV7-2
CASSLALGRSGANVLTF
TGTGCCAGCAGCTTAGCGCTCGGAAGGTCTGGGGCCAACGTCCTGACTTTC
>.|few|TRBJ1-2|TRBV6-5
CASSYGAPNYGYTF
TGTGCCAGCAGTTACGGGGCTCCGAACTATGGCTACACCTTC
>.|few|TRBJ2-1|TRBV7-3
CASSPTLAEDEQFF
TGTGCCAGCAGCCCTACCCTCGCCGAGGATGAGCAGTTCTTC
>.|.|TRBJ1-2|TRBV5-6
CASGSWGGYTF
TGTGCCAGCGGGTCGTGGGGTGGCTACACCTTC
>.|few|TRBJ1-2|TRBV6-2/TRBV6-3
CASSDPGTPYGYTF
TGTGCCAGCAGTGACCCCGGGACACCTTATGGCTACACCTTC
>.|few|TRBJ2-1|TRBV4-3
CASSHPDPYEQFF
TGCGCCAGCAGCCACCCTGACCCATATGAGCAGTTCTTC
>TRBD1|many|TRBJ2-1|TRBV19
CATRTGYIGEQFF
TGTGCCACTCGGACAGGGTATATTGGTGAGCAGTTCTTC
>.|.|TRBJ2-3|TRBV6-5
CASSYWLGDTQYF
TGTGCCAGCAGTTATTGGTTAGGAGATACGCAGTATTTT
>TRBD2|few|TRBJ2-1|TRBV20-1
CSARALAGLVNEQFF
TGCAGTGCTCGGGCATTAGCGGGGCTGGTAAATGAGCAGTTCTTC
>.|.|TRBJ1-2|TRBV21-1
CASSSPGSLLAVDFMYGYTF
TGTGCCAGCAGCTCCCCGGGATCCCTCCTCGCAGTCGATTTTATGTATGGCTACACCTTC
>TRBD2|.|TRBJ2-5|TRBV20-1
CSAVGTSGQETQYF
TGCAGTGCTGTCGGGACTAGCGGACAAGAGACCCAGTACTTC
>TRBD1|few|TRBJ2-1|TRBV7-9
CASSSHRTGVYNEQFF
TGTGCCAGCAGCTCACACAGGACAGGGGTCTACAATGAGCAGTTCTTC
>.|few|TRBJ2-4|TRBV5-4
CASSLVPGNIQYF
TGTGCCAGCAGCTTGGTTCCCGGCAACATTCAGTACTTC
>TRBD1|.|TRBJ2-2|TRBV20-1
CSAKDRSNTGELFF
TGCAGTGCTAAGGACAGGTCGAACACCGGGGAGCTGTTTTTT
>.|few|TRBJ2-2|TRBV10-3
CATSGLLANTGELFF
TGTGCCACCTCCGGACTTCTCGCGAACACCGGGGAGCTGTTTTTT
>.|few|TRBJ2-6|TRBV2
CASSEGWVSGANVLTF
TGTGCCAGCAGTGAAGGTTGGGTCTCTGGGGCCAACGTCCTGACTTTC
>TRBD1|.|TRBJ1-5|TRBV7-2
CASRGTGGFQPQHF
TGTGCCAGCAGAGGAACAGGGGGATTTCAGCCCCAGCATTTT
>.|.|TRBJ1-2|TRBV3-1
CASSQDGQRGYTF
TGTGCCAGCAGCCAAGACGGACAGAGGGGCTACACCTTC
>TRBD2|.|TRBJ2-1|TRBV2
CASSEERLRGSYNEQFF
TGTGCCAGCAGTGAAGAGAGGTTGCGGGGGTCCTACAATGAGCAGTTCTTC
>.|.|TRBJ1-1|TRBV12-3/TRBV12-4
CASSAQGRGVLMNTEAFF
TGTGCCAGCAGCGCGCAGGGGAGGGGAGTCCTCATGAACACTGAAGCTTTCTTT
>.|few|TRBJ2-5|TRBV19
CASSPGAAQETQYF
TGTGCCAGTAGCCCAGGGGCGGCTCAAGAGACCCAGTACTTC
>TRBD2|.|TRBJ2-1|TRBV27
CASSFERGGFGEQFF
TGTGCCAGCAGTTTCGAGCGGGGGGGCTTCGGTGAGCAGTTCTTC
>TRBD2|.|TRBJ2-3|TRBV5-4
CASSQLVAGGPTDTQYF
TGTGCCAGCAGCCAGCTAGTAGCGGGGGGACCCACAGATACGCAGTATTTT
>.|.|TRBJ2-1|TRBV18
CASSPAGSYNEQFF
TGTGCCAGCTCACCCGCGGGGTCCTACAATGAGCAGTTCTTC
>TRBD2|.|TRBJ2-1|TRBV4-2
CASSQEASGGGPEQFF
TGTGCCAGCAGCCAAGAGGCTAGCGGGGGAGGTCCTGAGCAGTTCTTC
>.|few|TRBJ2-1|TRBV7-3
CASSLSSTTRNEQFF
TGTGCCAGCAGCTTATCCAGTACGACCCGCAATGAGCAGTTCTTC
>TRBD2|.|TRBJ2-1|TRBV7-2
CASSGSLAGAGNEQFF
TGTGCCAGCAGCGGCAGCCTAGCGGGGGCCGGCAATGAGCAGTTCTTC
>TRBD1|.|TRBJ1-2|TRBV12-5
CASGLGLDRGPKYGYTF
TGTGCTAGTGGTTTGGGGCTGGACAGGGGGCCGAAGTATGGCTACACCTTC
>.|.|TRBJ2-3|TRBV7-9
CASSPSFGADTQYF
TGTGCCAGCAGCCCTTCGTTTGGGGCGGATACGCAGTATTTT
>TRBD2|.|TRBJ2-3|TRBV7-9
CASSYWTSGADTQYF
TGTGCCAGCAGCTATTGGACTAGCGGCGCAGATACGCAGTATTTT
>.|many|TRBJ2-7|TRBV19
CASSINPGAYEQYF
TGTGCCAGTAGTATTAACCCGGGGGCCTACGAGCAGTACTTC
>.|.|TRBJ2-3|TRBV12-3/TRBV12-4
CASSFSRGAGTDTQYF
TGTGCCAGCAGTTTTTCGAGGGGGGCGGGCACAGATACGCAGTATTTT
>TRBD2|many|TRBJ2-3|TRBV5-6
CASRIAGGSTDTQYF
TGTGCCAGCAGAATAGCGGGGGGCAGCACAGATACGCAGTATTTT
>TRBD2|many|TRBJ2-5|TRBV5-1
CASSTETSYETQYF
TGCGCCAGCAGTACCGAGACTAGCTACGAGACCCAGTACTTC